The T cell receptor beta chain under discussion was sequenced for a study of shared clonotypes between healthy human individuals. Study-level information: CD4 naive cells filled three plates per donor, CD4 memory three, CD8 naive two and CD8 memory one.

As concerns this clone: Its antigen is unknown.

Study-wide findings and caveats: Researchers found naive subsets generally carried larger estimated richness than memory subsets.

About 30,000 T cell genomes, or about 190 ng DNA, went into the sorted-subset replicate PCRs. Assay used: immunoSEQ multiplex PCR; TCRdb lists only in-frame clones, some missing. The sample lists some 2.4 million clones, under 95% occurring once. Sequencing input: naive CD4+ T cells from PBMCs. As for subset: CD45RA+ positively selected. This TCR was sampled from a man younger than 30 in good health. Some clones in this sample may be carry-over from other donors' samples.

CDR3 amino acids: CASSPGPLFSSGNTIYF. The CDR3 nucleotides are TGCGCCAGCAGCCCGGGACCGCTGTTTAGCTCTGGAAACACCATATATTTT. The chain combines TRBV5-1 with TRBJ1-3; possible D gene TRBD1, 5 bases. The germline V gene encodes CDR1 SGHRS and CDR2 YFSETQ. V lost 4 bases, J lost 0 bases, and 17 bases lay in between. The CDR3 totals 17 residues.